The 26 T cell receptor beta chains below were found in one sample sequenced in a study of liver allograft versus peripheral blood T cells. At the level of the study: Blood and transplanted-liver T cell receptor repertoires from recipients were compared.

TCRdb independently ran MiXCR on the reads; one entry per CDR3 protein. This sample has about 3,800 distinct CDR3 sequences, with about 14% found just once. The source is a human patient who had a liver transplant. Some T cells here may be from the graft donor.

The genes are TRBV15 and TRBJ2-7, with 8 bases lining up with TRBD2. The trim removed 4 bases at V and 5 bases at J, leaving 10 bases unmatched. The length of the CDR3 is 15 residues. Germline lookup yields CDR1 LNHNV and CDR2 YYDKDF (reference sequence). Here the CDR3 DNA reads TGTGCCACCAGCACCGGAGGCGGGAGGCGGGACGAGCAGTACTTC. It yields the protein CATSTGGGRRDEQYF.

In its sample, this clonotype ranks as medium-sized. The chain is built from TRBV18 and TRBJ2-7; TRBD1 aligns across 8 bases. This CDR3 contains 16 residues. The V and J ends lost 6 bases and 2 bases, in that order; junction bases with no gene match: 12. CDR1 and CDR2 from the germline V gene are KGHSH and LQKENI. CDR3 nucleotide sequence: TGTGCCAGCTCCATCCAGGGCGGACAGGGAACCTACGAGCAGTACTTC. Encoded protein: CASSIQGGQGTYEQYF.

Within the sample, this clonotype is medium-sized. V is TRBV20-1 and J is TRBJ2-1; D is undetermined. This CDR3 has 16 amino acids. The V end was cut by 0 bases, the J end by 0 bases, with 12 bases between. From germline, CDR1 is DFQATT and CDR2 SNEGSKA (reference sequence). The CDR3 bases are TGCAGTGCTAGAGATCAGGCGGTCATCTCCTACAATGAGCAGTTCTTC. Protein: CSARDQAVISYNEQFF.

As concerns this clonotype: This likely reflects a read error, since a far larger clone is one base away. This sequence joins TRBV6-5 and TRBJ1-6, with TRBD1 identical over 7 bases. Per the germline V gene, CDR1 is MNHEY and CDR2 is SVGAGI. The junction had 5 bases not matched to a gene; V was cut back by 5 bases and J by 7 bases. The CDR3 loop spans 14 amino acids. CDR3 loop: CASSETGKNSPLHF. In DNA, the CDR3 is TGTGCCAGCAGTGAGACAGGGAAAAATTCACCCCTCCACTTT.

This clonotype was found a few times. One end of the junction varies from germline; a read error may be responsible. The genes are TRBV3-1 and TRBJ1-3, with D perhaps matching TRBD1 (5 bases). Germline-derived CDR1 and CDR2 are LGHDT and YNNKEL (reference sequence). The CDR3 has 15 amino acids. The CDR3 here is CASTQGDHSGNTIYF. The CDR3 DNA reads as TGTGCCAGCACCCAAGGGGACCACTCTGGAAACACCATATATTTT.

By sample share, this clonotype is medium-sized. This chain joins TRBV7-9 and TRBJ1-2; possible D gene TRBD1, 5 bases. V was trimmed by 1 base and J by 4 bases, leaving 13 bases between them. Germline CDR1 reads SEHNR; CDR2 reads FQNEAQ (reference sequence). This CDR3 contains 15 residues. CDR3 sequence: CASSLGSGGSYGYTF. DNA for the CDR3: TGTGCCAGCAGCTTAGGTAGCGGGGGGTCCTATGGCTACACCTTC.

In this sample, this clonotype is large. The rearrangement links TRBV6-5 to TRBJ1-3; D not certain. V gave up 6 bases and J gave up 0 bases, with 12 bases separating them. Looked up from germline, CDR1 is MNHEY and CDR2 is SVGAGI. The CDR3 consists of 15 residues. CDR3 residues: CASSPDASSGNTIYF. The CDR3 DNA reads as TGTGCCAGCAGCCCTGACGCCAGCTCTGGAAACACCATATATTTT.

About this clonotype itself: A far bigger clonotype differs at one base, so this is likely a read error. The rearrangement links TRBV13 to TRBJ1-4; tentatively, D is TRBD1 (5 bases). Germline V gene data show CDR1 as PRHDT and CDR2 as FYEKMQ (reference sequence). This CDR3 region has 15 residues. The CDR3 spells CASSMGGGAKEKLFF. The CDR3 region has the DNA TGTGCCAGTAGTATGGGCGGGGGAGCTAAAGAAAAACTGTTTTTT.

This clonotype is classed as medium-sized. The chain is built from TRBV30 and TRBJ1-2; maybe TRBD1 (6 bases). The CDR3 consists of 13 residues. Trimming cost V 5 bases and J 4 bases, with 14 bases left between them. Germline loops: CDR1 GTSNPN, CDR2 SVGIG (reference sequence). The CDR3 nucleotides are TGTGCCTGGGACCGGGACACACGCTATGGCTACACCTTC. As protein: CAWDRDTRYGYTF.

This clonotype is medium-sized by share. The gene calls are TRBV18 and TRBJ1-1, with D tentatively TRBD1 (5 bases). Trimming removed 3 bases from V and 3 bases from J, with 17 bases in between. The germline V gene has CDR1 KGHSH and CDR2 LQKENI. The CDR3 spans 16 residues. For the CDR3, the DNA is TGTGCCAGCTCACCTAGCCGGGGCCTGGGGGACACTGAAGCTTTCTTT. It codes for CASSPSRGLGDTEAFF. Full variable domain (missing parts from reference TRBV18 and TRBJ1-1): NAGVMQNPRHLVRRRGQEARLRCSPMKGHSHVYWYRQLPEEGLKFMVYLQKENIIDESGMPKERFSAEFPKEGPSILRIQQVVRGDSAAYFCASSPSRGLGDTEAFFGQGTRLTVV.

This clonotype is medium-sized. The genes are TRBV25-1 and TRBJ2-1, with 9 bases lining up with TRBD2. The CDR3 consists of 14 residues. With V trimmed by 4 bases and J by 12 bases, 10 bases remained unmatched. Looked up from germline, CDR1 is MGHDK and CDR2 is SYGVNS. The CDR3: CASSASGLAGGQFF. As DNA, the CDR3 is TGTGCCAGCAGTGCCTCGGGACTAGCTGGTGGGCAGTTCTTC.

CDR3 DNA sequence: TGTGCCAGCAGTTTTGAAGGGGAATACAATCAGCCCCAGCATTTT. Protein product: CASSFEGEYNQPQHF. The V gene is TRBV28, the J gene TRBJ1-5; the D gene is possibly TRBD1 (5 bases). V dropped 3 bases and J dropped 3 bases, with 12 bases sitting between them. The CDR3 runs 15 residues. Germline CDR1 and CDR2: MDHEN and SYDVKM.

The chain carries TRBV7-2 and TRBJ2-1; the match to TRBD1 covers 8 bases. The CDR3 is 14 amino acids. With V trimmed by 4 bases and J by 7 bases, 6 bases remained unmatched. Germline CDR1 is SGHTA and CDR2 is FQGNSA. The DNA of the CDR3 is TGTGCCAGCAGCTCGGACAGGGCATCAAATGAGCAGTTCTTC. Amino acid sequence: CASSSDRASNEQFF. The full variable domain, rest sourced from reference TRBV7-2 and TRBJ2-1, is GAGVSQSPSNKVTEKGKDVELRCDPISGHTALYWYRQSLGQGLEFLIYFQGNSAPDKSGLPSDRFSAERTGGSVSTLTIQRTQQEDSAVYLCASSSDRASNEQFFGPGTRLTVL.

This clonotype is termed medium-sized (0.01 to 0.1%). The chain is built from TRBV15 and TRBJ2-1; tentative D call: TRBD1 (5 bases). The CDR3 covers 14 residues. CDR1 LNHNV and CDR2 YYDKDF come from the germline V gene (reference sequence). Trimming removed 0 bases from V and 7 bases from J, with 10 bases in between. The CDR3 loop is CATSRDRGGNEQFF. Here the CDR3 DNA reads TGTGCCACCAGCAGAGATAGGGGTGGTAATGAGCAGTTCTTC.

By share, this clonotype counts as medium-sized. The CDR3 sequence: CASRPMDGGEKLFF. The CDR3 coding sequence is TGTGCCAGCAGACCAATGGATGGGGGGGAAAAACTGTTTTTT. V gene TRBV7-9 combines with J gene TRBJ1-4, with a possible D match to TRBD1 (5 bases). This CDR3 contains 14 residues. V lost 6 bases and J lost 8, with 16 bases in between. Germline CDR1 and CDR2: SEHNR and FQNEAQ (reference sequence).

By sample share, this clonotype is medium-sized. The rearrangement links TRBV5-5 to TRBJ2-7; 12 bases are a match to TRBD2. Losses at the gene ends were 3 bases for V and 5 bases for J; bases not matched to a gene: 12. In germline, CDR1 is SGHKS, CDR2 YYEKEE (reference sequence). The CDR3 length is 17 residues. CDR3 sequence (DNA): TGTGCCAGCAGCTACCTTAGGGCTAGCGGGAGGGGAAACGAGCAGTACTTC. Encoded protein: CASSYLRASGRGNEQYF.

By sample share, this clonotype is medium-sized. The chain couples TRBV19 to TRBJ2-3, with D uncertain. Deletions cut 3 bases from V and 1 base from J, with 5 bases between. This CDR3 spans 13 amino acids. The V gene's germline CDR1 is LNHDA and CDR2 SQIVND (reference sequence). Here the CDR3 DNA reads TGTGCCAGTAGTATGGTTGGCACAGATACGCAGTATTTT. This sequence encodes CASSMVGTDTQYF. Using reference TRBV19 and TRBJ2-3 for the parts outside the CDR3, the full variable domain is DGGITQSPKYLFRKEGQNVTLSCEQNLNHDAMYWYRQDPGQGLRLIYYSQIVNDFQKGDIAEGYSVSREKKESFPLTVTSAQKNPTAFYLCASSMVGTDTQYFGPGTRLTVL.

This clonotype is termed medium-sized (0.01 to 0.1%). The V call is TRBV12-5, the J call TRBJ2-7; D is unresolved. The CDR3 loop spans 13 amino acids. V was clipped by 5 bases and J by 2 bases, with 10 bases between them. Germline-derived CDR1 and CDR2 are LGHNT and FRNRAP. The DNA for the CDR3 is TGTGCTAGTGGTCTAGACCCAGCCTACGAGCAGTACTTC. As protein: CASGLDPAYEQYF.

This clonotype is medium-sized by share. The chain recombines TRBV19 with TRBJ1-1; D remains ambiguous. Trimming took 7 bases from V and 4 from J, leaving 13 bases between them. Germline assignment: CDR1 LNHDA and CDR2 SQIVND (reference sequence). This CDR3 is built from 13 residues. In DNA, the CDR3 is TGTGCCAGTAAGTTAACAGTAACCACTGAAGCTTTCTTT. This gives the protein CASKLTVTTEAFF.

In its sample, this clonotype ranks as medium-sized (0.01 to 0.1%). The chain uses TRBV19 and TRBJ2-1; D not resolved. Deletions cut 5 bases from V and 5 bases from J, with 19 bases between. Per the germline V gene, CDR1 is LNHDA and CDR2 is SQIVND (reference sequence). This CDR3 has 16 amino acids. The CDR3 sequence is CASSSALGPGDNEQFF. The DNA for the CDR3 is TGTGCCAGTAGTTCGGCCTTAGGACCGGGTGACAATGAGCAGTTCTTC.

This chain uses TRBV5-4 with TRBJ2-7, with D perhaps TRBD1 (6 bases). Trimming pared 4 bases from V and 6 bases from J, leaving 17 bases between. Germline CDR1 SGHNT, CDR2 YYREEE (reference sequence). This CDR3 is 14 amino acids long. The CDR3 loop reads CASSLALGGGEQYF. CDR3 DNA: TGTGCCAGCAGCCTAGCATTAGGGGGTGGCGAGCAGTACTTC. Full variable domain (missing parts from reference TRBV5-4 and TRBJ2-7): ETGVTQSPTHLIKTRGQQVTLRCSSQSGHNTVSWYQQALGQGPQFIFQYYREEENGRGNFPPRFSGLQFPNYSSELNVNALELDDSALYLCASSLALGGGEQYFGPGTRLTVT.

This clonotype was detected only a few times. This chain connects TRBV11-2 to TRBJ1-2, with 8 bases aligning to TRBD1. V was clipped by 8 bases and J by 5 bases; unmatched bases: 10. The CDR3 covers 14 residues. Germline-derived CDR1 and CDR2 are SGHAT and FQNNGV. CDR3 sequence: CASGWQGALYGYTF. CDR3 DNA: TGTGCCAGCGGGTGGCAGGGGGCTCTTTATGGCTACACCTTC.

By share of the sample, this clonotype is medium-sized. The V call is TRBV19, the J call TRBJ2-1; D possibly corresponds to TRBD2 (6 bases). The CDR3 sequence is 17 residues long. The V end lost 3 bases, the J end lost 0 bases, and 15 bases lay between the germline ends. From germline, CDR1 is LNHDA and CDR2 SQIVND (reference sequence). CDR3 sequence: CASSILTSRSSYNEQFF. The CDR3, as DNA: TGTGCCAGTAGTATCCTGACTAGTCGGAGCTCCTACAATGAGCAGTTCTTC.

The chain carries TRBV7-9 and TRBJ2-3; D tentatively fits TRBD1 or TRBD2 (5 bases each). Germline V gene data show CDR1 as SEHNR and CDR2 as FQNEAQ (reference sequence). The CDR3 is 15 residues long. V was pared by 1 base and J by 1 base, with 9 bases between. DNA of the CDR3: TGTGCCAGCAGCTTAGAGAGGGGAGGCACAGATACGCAGTATTTT. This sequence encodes CASSLERGGTDTQYF. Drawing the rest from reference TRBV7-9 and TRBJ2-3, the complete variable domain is DTGVSQNPRHKITKRGQNVTFRCDPISEHNRLYWYRQTLGQGPEFLTYFQNEAQLEKSRLLSDRFSAERPKGSFSTLEIQRTEQGDSAMYLCASSLERGGTDTQYFGPGTRLTVL.

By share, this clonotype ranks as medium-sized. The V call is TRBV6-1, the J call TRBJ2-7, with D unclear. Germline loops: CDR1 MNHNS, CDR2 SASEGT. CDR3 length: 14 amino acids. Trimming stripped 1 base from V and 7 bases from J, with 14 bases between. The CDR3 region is CASSEDAGLGEQYF. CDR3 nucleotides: TGTGCCAGCAGTGAAGACGCAGGATTGGGGGAGCAGTACTTC.

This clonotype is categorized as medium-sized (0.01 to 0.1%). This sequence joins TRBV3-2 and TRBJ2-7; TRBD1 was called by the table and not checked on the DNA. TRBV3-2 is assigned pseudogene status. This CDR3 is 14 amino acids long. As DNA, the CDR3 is TGTGCCAGCAGCCAATTTCCGACAGGGATCAAGCAGTACTTC. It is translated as CASSQFPTGIKQYF.